A single sample gave rise to the 24 T cell receptor beta chains below, sequenced in a study of T cell repertoires in cytomegalovirus infection (dated by TCRdb to between 2018 and 2021). Explained via the paper, the treatment or condition label denotes: in vitro stimulation with specific CMV peptide epitopes to enrich CMV-specific T cells. TCRdb shows the sequencer as Illumina HiSeq 1500. TCRdb reanalyzed the raw reads on its own, using fastp at Q25 for trimming and MiXCR for clone calling, and kept in-frame beta chains. Each entry merges the rows of one CDR3 protein and shows their most common DNA and genes. Counted in this sample were about 920,000 distinct CDR3 sequences; 30% to 40% of them appeared once. Around 15% of the sample comes from the top ten. Which antigens these TCRs recognize remains unknown. The sample in question was cultured CD8+ T cells from PBMCs, obtained from culture after CMV antigen stimulation. The receptors come from a human donor in good health (CMV status not recorded). Some clones in this sample may be carry-over from other donors' samples.

This clonotype is medium-sized in the sample. This chain connects TRBV4-1 to TRBJ2-3; D is unresolved. This CDR3 spans 15 amino acids. CDR1 and CDR2 from the germline V gene are MGHRA and YSYEKL. Trimming pared 1 base from V and 0 bases from J, leaving 8 bases between. The DNA for the CDR3 is TGCGCCAGCAGCCAAGTTCAGGCGAGCACAGATACGCAGTATTTT. This sequence encodes CASSQVQASTDTQYF.

The rearrangement joins TRBV12-3 or TRBV12-4 to TRBJ2-1; D is uncertain. The V end was cut by 3 bases, the J end by 5 bases, with 8 bases between. This CDR3 region has 13 residues. The CDR3 DNA sequence: TGTGCCAGCAGTTTTGGCAGAGACAATGAGCAGTTCTTC. Its protein is CASSFGRDNEQFF.

The V gene is TRBV6-1, the J gene TRBJ2-3, with no clear D. The V gene's germline CDR1 is MNHNS and CDR2 SASEGT. This CDR3 is 14 amino acids long. V was cut by 1 base and J by 3 bases, with 8 bases left in between. The CDR3 bases are TGTGCCAGCAGTGAAGACCTGGAGACAGATACGCAGTATTTT. This encodes CASSEDLETDTQYF.

V and J are TRBV15 and TRBJ2-2; no firm D call. The CDR3 is 15 residues long. V was shortened by 0 bases and J by 2 bases, with 7 bases between the two germline ends. Looked up from germline, CDR1 is LNHNV and CDR2 is YYDKDF (reference sequence). The CDR3 sequence is CATSRDGANTGELFF. CDR3 nucleotide sequence: TGTGCCACCAGCAGAGATGGAGCTAACACCGGGGAGCTGTTTTTT.

This clonotype showed up just a few times. This chain joins TRBV7-9 and TRBJ1-1, with 8 bases aligning to TRBD1. Germline V gene data show CDR1 as SEHNR and CDR2 as FQNEAQ (reference sequence). The ends lost 11 bases at V and 4 bases at J; junction bases unmatched: 21. The CDR3 contains 17 residues. This chain's CDR3 is CAAQGAKLPGISTEAFF. The CDR3 DNA follows: TGTGCCGCGCAGGGGGCGAAGCTTCCGGGGATTAGCACTGAAGCTTTCTTT.

The chain joins TRBV7-9 to TRBJ2-5, with TRBD2 matching over 12 bases. The CDR3 runs to 20 residues. With V trimmed by 4 bases and J by 0 bases, 15 bases remained unmatched. The germline CDR1 and CDR2 sequences are SEHNR and FQNEAQ (reference sequence). CDR3 sequence: CASSSLTSGGPFEYQETQYF. The DNA for the CDR3 is TGTGCCAGCAGCTCCCTGACTAGCGGGGGACCTTTCGAGTACCAAGAGACCCAGTACTTC.

CDR3 nucleotides: TGTGCCAGCAGCTTCTCAGGGCACTACGAGCAGTACGTC. It encodes CASSFSGHYEQYV. The rearrangement uses TRBV13 and TRBJ2-7; perhaps TRBD1 as D (5 bases). This CDR3 has 13 residues. The germline V gene has CDR1 PRHDT and CDR2 FYEKMQ (reference sequence). Trimming stripped 3 bases from V and 3 bases from J, with 9 bases between.

The gene calls are TRBV7-9 and TRBJ1-2, with 9 bases aligning to TRBD1. The germline CDR1 and CDR2 sequences are SEHNR and FQNEAQ (reference sequence). V gave up 3 bases and J gave up 8 bases; unmatched junction bases: 10. This CDR3 spans 15 amino acids. This CDR3 is CASSLGTGGPTGYTF. CDR3 coding DNA: TGTGCCAGCAGCTTGGGCACAGGGGGCCCTACGGGCTACACCTTC.

This chain connects TRBV7-9 to TRBJ2-1; perhaps TRBD2 as D (7 bases). Germline lookup yields CDR1 SEHNR and CDR2 FQNEAQ (reference sequence). The CDR3 spans 16 residues. V was shortened by 5 bases and J by 2 bases, with 16 bases between the two germline ends. CDR3 amino acids: CASSTRGAPPYNEQFF. CDR3 sequence (DNA): TGTGCCAGCAGCACCCGGGGGGCCCCTCCCTACAATGAGCAGTTCTTC.

The V call is TRBV19, the J call TRBJ2-1, with TRBD2 identical over 7 bases. J lost 5 bases, V lost 7 bases, and 11 bases had no gene match. Germline CDR1 LNHDA, CDR2 SQIVND (reference sequence). CDR3 length: 15 amino acids. The CDR3 nucleotides read TGTGCCAGTACCCCTCTAGCGGACGGGAACAATGAGCAGTTCTTC. It encodes CASTPLADGNNEQFF.

A few counts support this clonotype. The chain recombines TRBV7-9 with TRBJ2-3; 7 positions match TRBD2. Germline V gene lookup returns CDR1 SEHNR and CDR2 FQNEAQ (reference sequence). With V trimmed by 4 bases and J by 6 bases, 10 bases remained unmatched. This CDR3 spans 15 amino acids. This CDR3 is CASSSSRGEGDTQYF. Written as DNA, the CDR3 is TGTGCCAGCAGCTCCTCCCGGGGGGAAGGTGATACGCAGTATTTT.

J is TRBJ2-1 and V is TRBV20-1; 8 nucleotides align to TRBD2. Germline V gene sequence: CDR1 DFQATT, CDR2 SNEGSKA (reference sequence). CDR3 length equals 15 residues. J gave up 2 bases and V 6 bases, and 9 bases lay outside the gene matches. The CDR3 DNA follows: TGCAGTGCGGCCCAAAGCGGGGGTACCTACAATGAGCAGTTCTTC. It specifies CSAAQSGGTYNEQFF.

Regarding this clonotype: One end of the junction is discordant with germline, which a read error may explain. The chain links TRBV6-6 to TRBJ2-2, with D perhaps TRBD1 (5 bases). There are 16 residues in the CDR3. Germline V gives CDR1 MNHNY, CDR2 SVGAGI (reference sequence). CDR3 amino acids: CANSYPSGWNTGELFF. In nucleotides, the CDR3 is TGTGCCAACAGTTACCCTTCAGGGTGGAACACCGGGGAGCTGTTTTTT.

This chain uses TRBV27 with TRBJ1-3; D not certain. CDR1 MNHEY and CDR2 SMNVEV come from the germline V gene (reference sequence). Trimming took 4 bases from V and 2 from J, leaving 12 bases between them. This CDR3 comprises 15 residues. The CDR3 DNA follows: TGTGCCAGCAGTTCCCATACAGCTGCTGGAAACACCATATATTTT. It translates to CASSSHTAAGNTIYF.

The chain links TRBV20-1 to TRBJ1-2; D is uncertain. Germline V CDR1 and CDR2: DFQATT, SNEGSKA (reference sequence). CDR3 length: 14 residues. CDR3 loop: CSYIRTASNYGYTF. Here the CDR3 DNA reads TGCAGCTATATCCGGACGGCCTCTAACTATGGCTACACCTTC.

This clonotype was seen a handful of times. The V gene is TRBV6-4, the J gene TRBJ1-1, with no clear D. In germline, CDR1 is MRHNA, CDR2 SNTAGT. V lost 3 bases to trimming and J lost 7 bases, with 9 bases between them. The CDR3 is made up of 12 amino acids. CDR3 DNA sequence: TGTGCCAGCAGTGATTATGGTCTTGAAGCTTTCTTT. Its translation: CASSDYGLEAFF.

This clonotype was counted at least ten times. CDR3 in amino acids: CASSPSTSGGADEQFF. The CDR3, as DNA: TGTGCCAGCAGTCCTTCGACTAGCGGGGGGGCCGATGAGCAGTTCTTC. V and J are TRBV6-6 and TRBJ2-1; 14 nucleotides match TRBD2. The CDR3 is 16 amino acids. Germline V lookup: CDR1 MNHNY, CDR2 SVGAGI (reference sequence). V lost 5 bases, J lost 8 bases, and 8 bases stayed unmatched.

CDR3 region: CATSSSSNQPQHF. The CDR3 DNA follows: TGTGCCACCAGTAGCTCTAGCAATCAGCCCCAGCATTTT. This rearrangement joins TRBV24-1 to TRBJ1-5; D unclear. Trimming took off 6 bases at V and 0 bases at J, with 5 bases between the two ends. CDR1 is KGHDR and CDR2 is SFDVKD in the germline V gene. This CDR3 spans 13 amino acids.

The chain has TRBV7-2 and TRBJ2-1, with D maybe TRBD2 (6 bases). V dropped 5 bases and J dropped 0 bases, with 11 bases sitting between them. The CDR3 loop spans 15 amino acids. Germline-derived CDR1 and CDR2 are SGHTA and FQGNSA. This CDR3 reads CASSPAGYSYNEQFF. The CDR3, as DNA: TGTGCCAGCAGCCCCGCGGGGTACTCCTACAATGAGCAGTTCTTC.

This clonotype was counted a few times. The chain is built from TRBV12-3 or TRBV12-4 and TRBJ2-5, with D perhaps matching TRBD2 (6 bases). V shed 11 bases and J shed 5 bases, with 12 bases lying between them. The length of the CDR3 is 11 residues. The CDR3 DNA reads TGTGCCGCAGGACGGGGGGAGACCCAGTACTTC. Protein: CAAGRGETQYF.

This chain uses TRBV15 with TRBJ2-5; TRBD1 aligns across 8 bases. CDR1 is LNHNV, CDR2 YYDKDF, per germline (reference sequence). This CDR3 is 14 amino acids long. V trimming: 0 bases; J trimming: 3 bases; junction bases outside the gene matches: 0. This chain's CDR3 is CATSREDREETQYF. The CDR3 region has the DNA TGTGCCACCAGCAGAGAGGACAGGGAAGAGACCCAGTACTTC.

V and J are TRBV11-2 and TRBJ2-3; 10 positions agree with TRBD1. V dropped 1 base and J dropped 3; count of bases not matched to a gene: 7. CDR1 is SGHAT and CDR2 is FQNNGV in the germline V gene. The CDR3 has 17 residues. For the CDR3, the DNA is TGTGCCAGCAGCTTAGCCCCCCGGGACAGGGGAACAGATACGCAGTATTTT. As protein: CASSLAPRDRGTDTQYF.

This chain joins TRBV5-1 and TRBJ1-1; D is possibly TRBD1 (5 bases). Germline lookup yields CDR1 SGHRS and CDR2 YFSETQ. The CDR3 runs 14 residues. Trimming took off 0 bases at V and 4 bases at J, with 10 bases between the two ends. For the CDR3, the DNA is TGCGCCAGCAGCTTGGAAATAGGGACCACTGAAGCTTTCTTT. Translated, it gives CASSLEIGTTEAFF.

The chain is built from TRBV6-2 or TRBV6-3 and TRBJ2-1, with 8 bases fitting TRBD2. Unmatched junction bases numbered 8, after V lost 2 bases and J lost 2 bases. The CDR3 has 17 residues. Germline V gives CDR1 MNHEY, CDR2 SVGEGT. The CDR3 loop is CASSYTGLASTYNEQFF. The CDR3 bases are TGTGCCAGCAGTTACACCGGACTAGCATCTACCTACAATGAGCAGTTCTTC.